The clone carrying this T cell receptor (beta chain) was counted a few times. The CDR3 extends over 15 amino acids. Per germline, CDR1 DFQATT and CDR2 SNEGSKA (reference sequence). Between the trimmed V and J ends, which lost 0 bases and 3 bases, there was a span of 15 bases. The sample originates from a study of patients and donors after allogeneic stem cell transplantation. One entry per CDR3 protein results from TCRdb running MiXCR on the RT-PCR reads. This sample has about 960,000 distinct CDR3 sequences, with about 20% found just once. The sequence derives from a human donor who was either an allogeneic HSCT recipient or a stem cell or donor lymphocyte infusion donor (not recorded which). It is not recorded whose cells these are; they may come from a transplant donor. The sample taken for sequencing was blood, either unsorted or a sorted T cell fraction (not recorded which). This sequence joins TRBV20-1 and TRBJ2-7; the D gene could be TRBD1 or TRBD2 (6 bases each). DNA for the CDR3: TGCAGTGCTAGAGAGGGAATCGGGGGCGGCTACGAGCAGTACTTC. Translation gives CSAREGIGGGYEQYF.